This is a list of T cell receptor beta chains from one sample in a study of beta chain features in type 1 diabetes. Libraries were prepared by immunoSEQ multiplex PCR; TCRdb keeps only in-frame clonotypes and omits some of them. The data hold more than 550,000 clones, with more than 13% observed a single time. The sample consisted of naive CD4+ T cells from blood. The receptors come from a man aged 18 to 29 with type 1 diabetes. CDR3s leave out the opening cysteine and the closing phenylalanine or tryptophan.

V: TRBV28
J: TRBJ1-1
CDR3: ASRIQMNTEAF

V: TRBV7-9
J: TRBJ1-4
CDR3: ASSLTDFNEKLF

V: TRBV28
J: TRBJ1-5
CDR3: ASSPGGRPQH

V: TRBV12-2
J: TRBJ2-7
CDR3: ASRLEWEQY

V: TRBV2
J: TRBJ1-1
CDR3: ASSVQYGYTEAF

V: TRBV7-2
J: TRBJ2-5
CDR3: ASTIAGVPGTYQETQY

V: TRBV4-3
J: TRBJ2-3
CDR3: ASSQDLSGLAATDTQY

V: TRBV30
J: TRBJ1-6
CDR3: AWIGQNDSPLH

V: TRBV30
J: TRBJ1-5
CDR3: AWSVTGSGPQH

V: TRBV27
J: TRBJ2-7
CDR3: ASSFSGITSYEQY

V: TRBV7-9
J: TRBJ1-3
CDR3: ASSVQGANGNTIY

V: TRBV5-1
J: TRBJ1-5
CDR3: ASSPGQGFNQPQH

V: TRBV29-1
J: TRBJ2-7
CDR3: SAKRLGPYEQY

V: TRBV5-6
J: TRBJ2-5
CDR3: AGGTQETQY

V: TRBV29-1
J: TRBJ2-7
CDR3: STRDQHYEQY

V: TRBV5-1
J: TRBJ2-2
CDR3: ASSKGGAGELF

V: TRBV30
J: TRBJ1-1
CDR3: AWSVIGTEAF

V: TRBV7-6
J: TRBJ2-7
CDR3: ASSLTPGTGIHEQY

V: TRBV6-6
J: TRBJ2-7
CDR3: ASSADSLSSYEQY

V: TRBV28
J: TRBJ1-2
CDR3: ASSFSDRRGYGYT

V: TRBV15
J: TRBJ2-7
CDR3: ATSEPPWRLYEQY

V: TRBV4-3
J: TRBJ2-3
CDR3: ASSQGTGDTDTQY

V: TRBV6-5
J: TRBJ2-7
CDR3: ASSSASGSGYEQY

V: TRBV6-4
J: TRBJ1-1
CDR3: ASSQGMNTEAF

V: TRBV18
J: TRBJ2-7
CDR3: ASSPNNEQY

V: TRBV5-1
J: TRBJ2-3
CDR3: ASSPRGRTDTQY

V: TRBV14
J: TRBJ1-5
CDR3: ASSQDRLQPQH

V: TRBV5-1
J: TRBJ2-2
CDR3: ASSLSVRQVTGELF

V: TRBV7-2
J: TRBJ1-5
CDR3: ASSPGGAGGQPQH

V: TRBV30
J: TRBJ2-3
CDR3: AWSSGLAGMTDTQY